Listed below are T cell receptor beta chains from one sample, sequenced in a study of PD-L1 blockade in urothelial cancer. TCRdb's copy holds only in-frame clones and misses some; the assay was immunoSEQ multiplex PCR. The data contain about 130,000 clones, approximately 88% of them singletons. Sequencing used PBMCs, obtained around atezolizumab (anti-PD-L1) treatment. These receptors were taken from a man in his fifties or sixties with urothelial cancer. Each CDR3 is given with its conserved first and last residue. Fields, in order: V gene, D gene, J gene, clone size, CDR3 DNA, CDR3 protein. D genes are given only for firm matches. A clone size is listed for some rows: how often the clone was seen (once, few, many), or a class if it is expanded.

TRBV30	.	TRBJ1-1	few	TGTGCCTGGAGTCTCATGGGGCCCCGCGTAGCTGAAGCTTTCTTT	CAWSLMGPRVAEAFF
TRBV5-1	TRBD1	TRBJ2-7	.	TGCGCCAGCAGCGAAGGACAGGGGGGAAGCTACGAGCAGTACTTC	CASSEGQGGSYEQYF
TRBV10-3	TRBD2	TRBJ2-1	.	TGTGCCATCAGTGACCATACTAGCGGGGGAGCCTACAATGAGCAGTTCTTC	CAISDHTSGGAYNEQFF
TRBV2	TRBD2	TRBJ2-7	.	TGTGCCAGCAGTGAACTAGCGGACTACGAGCAGTACTTC	CASSELADYEQYF
TRBV5-4	.	TRBJ2-1	.	TGTGCCAGCAGCTCCGCCGGGACTGGAAAGTTCTTC	CASSSAGTGKFF
TRBV5-1	TRBD2	TRBJ2-5	.	TGCGCCAGCAGCTCATTAGCGGGAGGTTACCAAGAGACCCAGTACTTC	CASSSLAGGYQETQYF
TRBV19	TRBD1	TRBJ1-2	.	TGTGCCAGTAGTACAATAGGACAGGTCAACTATGGCTACACCTTC	CASSTIGQVNYGYTF
TRBV28	.	TRBJ2-7	.	TGTGCCAGCAGTTCCCCCGACAGGTCCCTCTACGAGCAGTACTTC	CASSSPDRSLYEQYF
TRBV7-2	TRBD1	TRBJ2-5	.	TGTGCCAGCAGCTCAAGACAGGGCGTGGAGACCCAGTACTTC	CASSSRQGVETQYF
TRBV5-1	.	TRBJ2-3	.	TGCGCCAGCAGCAAGACAGGAGATACGCAGTATTTT	CASSKTGDTQYF
TRBV7-6	TRBD2	TRBJ2-7	.	TGTGCCAGCAGCCCTGGACTAGTTCGCGAGCAGTACTTC	CASSPGLVREQYF
TRBV29-1	TRBD1	TRBJ1-4	.	TGCAGCGTTGCGGACAGGGCTAATGAAAAACTGTTTTTT	CSVADRANEKLFF
TRBV7-8	.	TRBJ1-2	once	TGTGCCAGCAGCGTTTACAGGGAATCTTTCGATGGCTACACCTTC	CASSVYRESFDGYTF
TRBV19	TRBD1	TRBJ1-6	.	TGTGCCAGTAGCCCGGGACAGGGGTCACCCCTCCACTTT	CASSPGQGSPLHF
TRBV4-1	TRBD1	TRBJ2-7	.	TGCGCCAGCAGCCAAGATTTCGGAACAGGGGGTCCCCTCGAGCAGTACTTC	CASSQDFGTGGPLEQYF
TRBV7-8	TRBD1	TRBJ1-6	.	TGTGCCAGCAGCTTACAGACAGGGTTGTACTCACCCCTCCACTTT	CASSLQTGLYSPLHF
TRBV18	.	TRBJ2-3	.	TGTGCCAGCTCTAACCAACAGGACACAGATACGCAGTATTTT	CASSNQQDTDTQYF
TRBV28	.	TRBJ2-4	.	TGTGCCAGCAGCCGGACAGCTACCAAAAACATTCAGTACTTC	CASSRTATKNIQYF
TRBV7-8	.	TRBJ2-2	.	TGTGCCAGCAGCCCCCACAGGTTCGCGAACACCGGGGAGCTGTTTTTT	CASSPHRFANTGELFF
TRBV2	.	TRBJ1-5	.	TGTGCCAGCAGTGGAGCAGGGGTGCAGCCCCAGCATTTT	CASSGAGVQPQHF
TRBV27	.	TRBJ1-6	.	TGTGCCAGCAGTTTGGGCACCTATAATTCACCCCTCCACTTT	CASSLGTYNSPLHF
TRBV6-1	.	TRBJ1-4	.	TGTGCCAGCAGTGAAGGGCGGGGGACTAATGAAAAACTGTTTTTT	CASSEGRGTNEKLFF
TRBV4-2	.	TRBJ1-1	.	TGTGCCAGCAGCCAAATCTCCTCCTCGAACACTGAAGCTTTCTTT	CASSQISSSNTEAFF
TRBV5-4	TRBD2	TRBJ2-1	few	TGTGCCAGCAGCTTATCGGGACTAGCGGGGGATGAGCAGTTCTTC	CASSLSGLAGDEQFF
TRBV6-5	TRBD1	TRBJ2-5	.	TGTGCCAGCAGTCTCCGGGACAGCCTCCGTTTCCAGTACTTC	CASSLRDSLRFQYF
TRBV5-1	.	TRBJ1-2	.	TGCGCCAGCAGCTTGGATGTAGCAGGGTCAGATGGCTACACCTTC	CASSLDVAGSDGYTF
TRBV9	TRBD1	TRBJ1-4	.	TGTGCCAGCAGCGTATTGGGACAGGGAAAACTGTTTTTT	CASSVLGQGKLFF